Following are 26 T cell receptor beta chains from one sample sequenced in a study of T cells in tumors after PD-1 blockade. Generated by immunoSEQ multiplex PCR, the TCRdb table keeps only in-frame clones and is missing some. The table records about 63,000 clones, 74% of them present only once. Sequenced here: PBMCs, sampled after anti-PD-1 treatment. These receptors were taken from a human donor with basal cell carcinoma.

The V gene is TRBV6-5, the J gene TRBJ2-2, with 8 positions matching TRBD1. V gave up 2 bases and J gave up 7 bases; unmatched junction bases: 3. The CDR3 contains 14 residues. Germline-derived CDR1 and CDR2 are MNHEY and SVGAGI. As DNA, the CDR3 is TGTGCCAGCAGTTACCCTACAGGGGGCGGGGAGCTGTTTTTT. Translating it yields CASSYPTGGGELFF.

V is TRBV7-2 and J is TRBJ2-3; 8 bases are shared with TRBD2. The CDR3 extends over 18 amino acids. Germline values: CDR1 SGHTA, CDR2 FQGNSA. V lost 1 base to trimming and J lost 1 base; unmatched junction nucleotides: 10. The CDR3: CASSLDGSGNRRTDTQYF. The CDR3 bases are TGTGCCAGCAGCTTAGATGGTAGCGGGAATCGCCGCACAGATACGCAGTATTTT.

This sequence joins TRBV5-1 and TRBJ2-1; D may match TRBD1 or TRBD2 (5 bases each). Germline V CDR1 and CDR2: SGHRS, YFSETQ. V lost 6 bases, J lost 4 bases, and 14 bases lay in between. This CDR3 comprises 14 residues. The CDR3, as DNA: TGCGCCAGCAATACCGGGACCACTTACAATGAGCAGTTCTTC. Translated: CASNTGTTYNEQFF.

The genes are TRBV19 and TRBJ1-1; TRBD1 agrees at 8 bases. Trimming cost V 8 bases and J 3 bases; bases outside gene matches: 5. Germline V gene lookup returns CDR1 LNHDA and CDR2 SQIVND (reference sequence). The CDR3 length is 13 residues. This CDR3 is CASGQGPHTEAFF. DNA for the CDR3: TGTGCCAGTGGACAGGGCCCCCACACTGAAGCTTTCTTT. The full variable domain, with the rest looked up from reference TRBV19 and TRBJ1-1, is DGGITQSPKYLFRKEGQNVTLSCEQNLNHDAMYWYRQDPGQGLRLIYYSQIVNDFQKGDIAEGYSVSREKKESFPLTVTSAQKNPTAFYLCASGQGPHTEAFFGQGTRLTVV.

The gene calls are TRBV7-9 and TRBJ1-2; no clear D. The germline CDR1 and CDR2 sequences are SEHNR and FQNEAQ (reference sequence). The V end was cut by 5 bases, the J end by 3 bases, with 22 bases between. CDR3 length: 17 amino acids. The DNA of the CDR3 is TGTGCCAGCAGCGTTTGGGCCGGGAGTAAAGATGACTATGGCTACACCTTC. Its translation: CASSVWAGSKDDYGYTF.

The CDR3: CASSDSLADSYNEQFF. The CDR3 nucleotides read TGTGCCAGCAGTGACTCTCTAGCGGACTCCTACAATGAGCAGTTCTTC. The chain is built from TRBV6-4 and TRBJ2-1; 7 bases are a match to TRBD2. Germline CDR1 is MRHNA and CDR2 is SNTAGT. Trimming cost V 0 bases and J 0 bases; bases outside gene matches: 2. The CDR3 length is 16 residues.

The chain joins TRBV6-1 to TRBJ1-1, with a weak D call TRBD1 (5 bases). V lost 6 bases and J lost 0, with 8 bases in between. The V gene's germline CDR1 is MNHNS and CDR2 SASEGT. The CDR3 spans 13 residues. CDR3 sequence reads: CASRGAVNTEAFF. The DNA for the CDR3 is TGTGCCAGCAGAGGGGCGGTGAACACTGAAGCTTTCTTT.

In its sample, this clone was seen once. The CDR3 loop reads CASSYSMFEGFQYF. CDR3 DNA: TGTGCCAGCAGTTACTCGATGTTTGAGGGGTTTCAGTACTTC. This sequence joins TRBV6-5 and TRBJ2-7, with D perhaps being TRBD1 or TRBD2 (5 bases each). V was pared by 0 bases and J by 10 bases, with 16 bases between. Germline CDR1 and CDR2: MNHEY and SVGAGI. CDR3 length: 14 residues.

The chain carries TRBV27 and TRBJ2-3; 7 positions match TRBD1. V was pared by 6 bases and J by 2 bases, with 8 bases of the junction left unmatched. Germline V gene sequence: CDR1 MNHEY, CDR2 SMNVEV (reference sequence). The CDR3 extends over 15 amino acids. The CDR3 reads CASSPDRVPTDTQYF. Written as DNA, the CDR3 is TGTGCCAGCAGCCCCGACAGGGTGCCCACAGATACGCAGTATTTT.

V gene TRBV5-4 combines with J gene TRBJ1-6, with D possibly TRBD1 on 5 matching bases. CDR1 SGHNT and CDR2 YYREEE come from the germline V gene (reference sequence). CDR3 length equals 13 residues. The V end lost 1 base, the J end lost 10 bases, and 9 bases lay between the germline ends. The CDR3 reads CASSLQGGSPLHF. CDR3 in DNA: TGTGCCAGCAGCTTGCAGGGTGGCTCACCCCTCCACTTT.

J is TRBJ1-2 and V is TRBV3-1 (or the pseudogene TRBV3-2); maybe TRBD1 (6 bases). Germline values: CDR1 LGHDT, CDR2 YNNKEL (reference sequence). V was clipped by 2 bases and J by 4 bases, with 14 bases between them. This CDR3 region has 15 residues. In nucleotides, the CDR3 is TGTGCCAGCAGCCAATGGGATACAGGGTTCTATGGCTACACCTTC. It specifies CASSQWDTGFYGYTF.

Only one count was recorded for this clone. The CDR3 DNA reads TGTGCCAGCAGCAGAGACCGCGGGACAGGTACTATAGGCTACACCTTC. As protein: CASSRDRGTGTIGYTF. The genes are TRBV5-6 and TRBJ1-2; 8 bases are a match to TRBD1. The CDR3 is 16 residues long. Germline CDR1 and CDR2: SGHDT and YYEEEE. Trimming cost V 4 bases and J 8 bases; bases outside gene matches: 16.

This clone counts as medium-sized. V and J are TRBV2 and TRBJ1-6, with D unclear. Looked up from germline, CDR1 is SNHLY and CDR2 is FYNNEI. V was trimmed by 7 bases and J by 10 bases, leaving 17 bases between them. This CDR3 has 14 residues. The CDR3 coding sequence is TGTGCCAGCAACCCCTGGGGAGTAGAATCACCCCTCCACTTT. Its translation: CASNPWGVESPLHF.

The V gene is TRBV4-1, the J gene TRBJ2-3, with D perhaps TRBD1 or TRBD2 (5 bases each). In germline, CDR1 is MGHRA, CDR2 YSYEKL. Trimming shortened V by 3 bases and J by 2 bases, and 15 bases separated the two germline ends. The CDR3 totals 16 residues. CDR3: CASSHGGAIHTDTQYF. CDR3 coding DNA: TGCGCCAGCAGCCATGGGGGTGCCATTCACACAGATACGCAGTATTTT.

The V call is TRBV5-6, the J call TRBJ1-6; TRBD1 aligns across 8 bases. With V trimmed by 3 bases and J by 7 bases, 6 bases remained unmatched. The CDR3 extends over 15 amino acids. CDR1 and CDR2 from the germline V gene are SGHDT and YYEEEE. The CDR3 DNA reads TGTGCCAGCAGCTCCGGGACAGGACAAAATTCACCCCTCCACTTT. Translated, it gives CASSSGTGQNSPLHF.

As DNA, the CDR3 is TGTGCCACCAGTGGTACCCGGGACCCCATCCCAGATACGCAGTATTTT. Its translation: CATSGTRDPIPDTQYF. J is TRBJ2-3 and V is TRBV24-1; D possibly uses TRBD1 or TRBD2 (5 bases each). Trimming removed 5 bases from V and 4 bases from J, with 18 bases in between. Germline-derived CDR1 and CDR2 are KGHDR and SFDVKD. CDR3 length: 16 amino acids.

The gene calls are TRBV4-1 and TRBJ2-7; D is unclear. The CDR3 sequence is 12 residues long. V lost 0 bases, J lost 5 bases, and 5 bases lay in between. In germline, CDR1 is MGHRA, CDR2 YSYEKL. The CDR3 DNA follows: TGCGCCAGCAGCCAAGATCTCGACGAGCAGTACTTC. It specifies CASSQDLDEQYF.

This clone was seen just once. The CDR3 protein is CAWSPLDRERGGYTF. CDR3 DNA sequence: TGTGCCTGGAGTCCCTTGGACAGGGAGCGAGGTGGCTACACCTTC. V gene TRBV30 combines with J gene TRBJ1-2; 8 nucleotides agree with TRBD1. Trimming cost V 2 bases and J 7 bases; bases outside gene matches: 12. Germline CDR1 and CDR2: GTSNPN and SVGIG (reference sequence). The CDR3 is made up of 15 amino acids.

The rearrangement uses TRBV5-1 and TRBJ1-1, with D hard to call. The V end was cut by 0 bases, the J end by 4 bases, with 13 bases between. Germline lookup yields CDR1 SGHRS and CDR2 YFSETQ. This CDR3 contains 15 residues. CDR3 loop: CASSLVGVRGTEAFF. Written as DNA, the CDR3 is TGCGCCAGCAGCTTGGTCGGGGTCCGGGGCACTGAAGCTTTCTTT.

This CDR3 is CASRESAGSEQYF. The CDR3 bases are TGTGCCAGCAGGGAGTCGGCGGGCTCCGAGCAGTACTTC. The rearrangement uses TRBV12-3 or TRBV12-4 and TRBJ2-7, with D possibly TRBD2 on 5 matching bases. Deletions cut 6 bases from V and 6 bases from J, with 15 bases between. The CDR3 contains 13 residues.

The chain recombines TRBV4-1 with TRBJ2-2; D not resolved. The CDR3 covers 15 residues. Trimming stripped 3 bases from V and 1 base from J, with 9 bases between. Germline loops: CDR1 MGHRA, CDR2 YSYEKL. As DNA, the CDR3 is TGCGCCAGCAGCCATAGTAAGGGGAACACCGGGGAGCTGTTTTTT. Residues: CASSHSKGNTGELFF.

V usage is TRBV12-3 or TRBV12-4 and J usage is TRBJ2-7; D is undetermined. V was shortened by 3 bases and J by 4 bases, with 10 bases between the two germline ends. This CDR3 contains 13 residues. CDR3 sequence: CASSFDGWYEQYF. The CDR3, as DNA: TGTGCCAGCAGTTTTGATGGTTGGTACGAGCAGTACTTC.

The gene calls are TRBV5-1 and TRBJ1-2; 8 nucleotides match TRBD1. Germline V gene sequence: CDR1 SGHRS, CDR2 YFSETQ. V shed 2 bases, J shed 4 bases, and the junction held 4 bases outside the gene matches. The CDR3 sequence is 14 residues long. CDR3 sequence: CASSLDRGGYGYTF. The CDR3 bases are TGCGCCAGCAGCTTAGACAGGGGAGGCTATGGCTACACCTTC.

The chain recombines TRBV30 with TRBJ2-3; D is possibly TRBD2 (6 bases). This CDR3 spans 14 amino acids. In germline, CDR1 is GTSNPN, CDR2 SVGIG (reference sequence). Between the trimmed V and J ends, which lost 5 bases and 0 bases, there was a span of 12 bases. Here the CDR3 DNA reads TGTGCCTGGGCCCGGGACTGGAGCACAGATACGCAGTATTTT. Amino acids: CAWARDWSTDTQYF.

The CDR3, as DNA: TGTGCCAGCAGCCGACAGGGCGCCTCCTACGAGCAGTACTTC. It translates to CASSRQGASYEQYF. J is TRBJ2-7 and V is TRBV6-5, with TRBD1 matching over 7 bases. Losses at the gene ends were 6 bases for V and 0 bases for J; bases not matched to a gene: 5. Germline-derived CDR1 and CDR2 are MNHEY and SVGAGI. The CDR3 covers 14 residues.

This chain links TRBV10-3 with TRBJ2-7; 10 bases align to TRBD1. The germline gives CDR1 ENHRY, CDR2 SYGVKD. This CDR3 contains 14 residues. Trimming took 6 bases from V and 4 from J; bases not matched to a gene: 6. CDR3 DNA: TGTGCCATCAGGCGGGACAGGGGTTCTTACGAGCAGTACTTC. As protein: CAIRRDRGSYEQYF.